This T cell receptor (beta chain) derives from a study of glioma-infiltrating T cells. Whole-study context: WHO grade II oligodendrogliomas or astrocytomas, plus non-recurrent WHO grade IV glioblastomas, were sampled. Before surgery, glioma patients received dexamethasone for at most six days. Blood libraries targeted about 4- to 11-fold coverage of 910,000 or so T cells. Study findings and constraints: Tissue-blood divergence was below expectation in non-neoplastic patients, above in gliomas.

This clonotype was detected many times. Its antigen remains unknown. Amplification of TCR alpha and beta CDR3 regions from RNA used iRepertoire nested multiplex PCR. TCRdb re-derived calls from the multiplex PCR reads in MiXCR, one entry per CDR3 protein. The sample holds about 410,000 distinct CDR3 sequences; 35% to 45% are singletons and the top ten take more than 10%. CDR3 length: 18 amino acids. Germline V gene sequence: CDR1 MNHEY, CDR2 SVGEGT. Germline trimming cut 3 bases from V and 0 bases from J; bases unmatched to any gene: 14. The sequence was obtained from a human donor with low-grade glioma or glioblastoma, undergoing nonglioma brain surgery, or in good health (not recorded which). This chain joins TRBV6-2 or TRBV6-3 and TRBJ2-7; the match to TRBD2 covers 7 bases. Sequencing was done on a sample of glioma tissue, nonneoplastic brain tissue, or PBMCs (not recorded which). CDR3 in amino acids: CASSYSLDWLADSYEQYF. As DNA, the CDR3 is TGTGCCAGCAGTTATTCCCTCGACTGGCTAGCGGACTCCTACGAGCAGTACTTC.